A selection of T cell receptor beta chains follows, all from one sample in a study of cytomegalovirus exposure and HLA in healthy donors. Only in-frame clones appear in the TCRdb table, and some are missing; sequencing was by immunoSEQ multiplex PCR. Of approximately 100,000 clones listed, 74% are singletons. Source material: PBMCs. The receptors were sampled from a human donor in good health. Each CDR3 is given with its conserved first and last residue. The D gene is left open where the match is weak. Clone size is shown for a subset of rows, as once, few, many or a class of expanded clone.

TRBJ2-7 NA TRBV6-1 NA CASKPPGSSYEQYF TGTGCCAGCAAGCCTCCAGGGTCCTCCTACGAGCAGTACTTC
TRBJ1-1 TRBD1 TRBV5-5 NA CASSLGDRVVNTEAFF TGTGCCAGCAGCTTGGGGGACAGGGTAGTGAACACTGAAGCTTTCTTT
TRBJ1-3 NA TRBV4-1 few CASSPRGSGNTIYF TGCGCCAGCAGCCCCCGGGGGTCCGGAAACACCATATATTTT
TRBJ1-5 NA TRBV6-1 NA CASSETATPRPQHF TGTGCCAGCAGTGAAACCGCCACCCCGAGGCCCCAGCATTTT
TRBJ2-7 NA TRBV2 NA CASTPPRTASYEQYF TGTGCCAGCACCCCCCCCCGGACAGCCTCCTACGAGCAGTACTTC
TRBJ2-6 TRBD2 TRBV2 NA CASSAGSGRAGANVLTF TGTGCCAGCAGTGCAGGTAGCGGGAGAGCTGGGGCCAACGTCCTGACTTTC
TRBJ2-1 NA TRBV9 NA CASSSVVGAASYNEQFF TGTGCCAGCAGCTCCGTAGTGGGGGCGGCCTCCTACAATGAGCAGTTCTTC
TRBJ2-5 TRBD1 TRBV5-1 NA CASSLTGVGETQYF TGCGCCAGCAGCTTGACAGGGGTCGGTGAGACCCAGTACTTC
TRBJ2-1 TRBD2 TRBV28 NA CASSLLAGENEQFF TGTGCCAGCAGTTTACTAGCGGGAGAAAACGAGCAGTTCTTC
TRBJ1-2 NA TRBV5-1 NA CASSSAGQGLGGYTF TGCGCCAGCAGCTCCGCGGGGCAGGGCTTGGGTGGCTACACCTTC
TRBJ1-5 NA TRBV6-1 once CASSIQGQRNQPQHF TGTGCCAGCAGCATACAGGGTCAGCGCAATCAGCCCCAGCATTTT
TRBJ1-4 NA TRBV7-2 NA CASSSYRDTREKLFF TGTGCCAGCAGCTCGTACCGGGACACCAGAGAAAAACTGTTTTTT
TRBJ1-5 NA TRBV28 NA CASSNRVRNQPQHF TGTGCCAGCAGTAACAGGGTTCGCAATCAGCCCCAGCATTTT
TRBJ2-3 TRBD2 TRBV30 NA CAWSVGGGRTDTQYF TGTGCCTGGAGTGTCGGCGGGGGGAGAACAGATACGCAGTATTTT
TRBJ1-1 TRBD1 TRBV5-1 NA CASSLAGTASMNTEAFF TGCGCCAGCAGCTTGGCCGGGACAGCGAGCATGAACACTGAAGCTTTCTTT
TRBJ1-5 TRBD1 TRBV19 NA CASRLTGRDSNQPQHF TGTGCCAGTAGACTGACAGGGCGGGATAGCAATCAGCCCCAGCATTTT
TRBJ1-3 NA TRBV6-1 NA CASSEALRVSGNTIYF TGTGCCAGCAGTGAAGCGCTTCGAGTTTCTGGAAACACCATATATTTT
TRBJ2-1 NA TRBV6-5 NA CAARGYSEQFF TGTGCCGCCCGAGGGTATAGCGAGCAGTTCTTC
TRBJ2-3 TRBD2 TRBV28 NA CASSLTSGGVDTQYF TGTGCCAGCAGTCTAACTAGCGGGGGGGTGGATACGCAGTATTTT